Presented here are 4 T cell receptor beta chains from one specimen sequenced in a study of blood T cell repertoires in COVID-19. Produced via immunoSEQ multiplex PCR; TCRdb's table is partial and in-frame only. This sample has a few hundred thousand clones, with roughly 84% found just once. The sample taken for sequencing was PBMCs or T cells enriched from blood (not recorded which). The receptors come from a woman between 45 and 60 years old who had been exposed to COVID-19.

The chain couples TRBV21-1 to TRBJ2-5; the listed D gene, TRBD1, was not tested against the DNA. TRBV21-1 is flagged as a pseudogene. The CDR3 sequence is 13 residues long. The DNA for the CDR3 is TGTGCCAGCTTACGGACAGGGAAAGAGGCCCAGTACTTC. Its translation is CASLRTGKEAQYF.

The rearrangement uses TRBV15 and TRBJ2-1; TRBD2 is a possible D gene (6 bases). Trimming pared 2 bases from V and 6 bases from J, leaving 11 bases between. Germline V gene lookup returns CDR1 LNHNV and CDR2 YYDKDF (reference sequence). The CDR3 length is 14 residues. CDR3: CATSRIRAGNEQFF. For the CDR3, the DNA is TGTGCCACCAGCAGAATTCGAGCGGGCAATGAGCAGTTCTTC. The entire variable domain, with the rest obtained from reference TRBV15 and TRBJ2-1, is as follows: DAMVIQNPRYQVTQFGKPVTLSCSQTLNHNVMYWYQQKSSQAPKLLFHYYDKDFNNEADTPDNFQSRRPNTSFCFLDIRSPGLGDTAMYLCATSRIRAGNEQFFGPGTRLTVL.

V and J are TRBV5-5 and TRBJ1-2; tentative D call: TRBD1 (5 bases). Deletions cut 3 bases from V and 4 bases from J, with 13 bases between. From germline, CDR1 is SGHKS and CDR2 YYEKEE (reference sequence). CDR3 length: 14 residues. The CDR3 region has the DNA TGTGCCAGCAGCTACCTACGGGGGGGCTATGGCTACACCTTC. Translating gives CASSYLRGGYGYTF.

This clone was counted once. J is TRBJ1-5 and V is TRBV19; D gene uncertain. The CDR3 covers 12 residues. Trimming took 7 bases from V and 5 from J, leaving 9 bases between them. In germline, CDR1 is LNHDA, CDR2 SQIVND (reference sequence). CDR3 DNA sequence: TGTGCCAGTAAAGGGAGGGATCAGCCCCAGCATTTT. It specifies CASKGRDQPQHF.